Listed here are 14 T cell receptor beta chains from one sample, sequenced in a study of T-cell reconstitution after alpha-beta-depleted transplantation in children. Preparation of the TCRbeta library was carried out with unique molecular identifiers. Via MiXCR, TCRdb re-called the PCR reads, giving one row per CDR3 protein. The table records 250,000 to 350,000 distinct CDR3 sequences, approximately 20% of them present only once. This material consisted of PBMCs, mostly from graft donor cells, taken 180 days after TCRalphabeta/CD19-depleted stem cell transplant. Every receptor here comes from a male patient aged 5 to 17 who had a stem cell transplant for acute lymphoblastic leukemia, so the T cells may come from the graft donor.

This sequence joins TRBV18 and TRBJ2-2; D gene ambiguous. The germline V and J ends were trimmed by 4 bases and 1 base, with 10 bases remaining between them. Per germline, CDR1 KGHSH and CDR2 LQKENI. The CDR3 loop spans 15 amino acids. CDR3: CASSRAARNTGELFF. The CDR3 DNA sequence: TGTGCCAGCTCACGGGCTGCAAGGAACACCGGGGAGCTGTTTTTT.

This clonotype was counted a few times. The CDR3 region is CASSQDLYLAGVGEQFF. CDR3 nucleotides: TGTGCCAGCAGCCAAGATCTTTATCTAGCGGGAGTTGGTGAGCAGTTCTTC. The V gene is TRBV14, the J gene TRBJ2-1, with 10 bases fitting TRBD2. The germline V gene encodes CDR1 SGHDN and CDR2 FVKESK. V shed 0 bases, J shed 9 bases, and the junction held 11 bases outside the gene matches. The CDR3 totals 17 residues.

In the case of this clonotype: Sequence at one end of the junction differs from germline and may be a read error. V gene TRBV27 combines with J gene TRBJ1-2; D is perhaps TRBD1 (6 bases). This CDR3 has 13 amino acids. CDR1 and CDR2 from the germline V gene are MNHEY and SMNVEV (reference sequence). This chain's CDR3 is CASGLNGGPGYTF. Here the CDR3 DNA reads TGTGCCAGCGGTTTAAACGGGGGGCCTGGCTACACCTTC.

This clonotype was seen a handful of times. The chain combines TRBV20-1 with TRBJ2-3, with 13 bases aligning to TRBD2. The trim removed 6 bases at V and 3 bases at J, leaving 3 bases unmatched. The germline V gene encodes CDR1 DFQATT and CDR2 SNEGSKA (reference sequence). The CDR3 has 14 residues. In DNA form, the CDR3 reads TGCAGTGCCAAACTAGCGGGAGGGACAGATACGCAGTATTTT. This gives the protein CSAKLAGGTDTQYF.

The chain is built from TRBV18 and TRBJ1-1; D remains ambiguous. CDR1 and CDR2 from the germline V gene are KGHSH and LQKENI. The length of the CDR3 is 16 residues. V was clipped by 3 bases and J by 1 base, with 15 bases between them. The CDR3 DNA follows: TGTGCCAGCTCACCTCGTATAAGGGAGGGGAACACTGAAGCTTTCTTT. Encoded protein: CASSPRIREGNTEAFF. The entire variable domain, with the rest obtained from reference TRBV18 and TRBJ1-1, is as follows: NAGVMQNPRHLVRRRGQEARLRCSPMKGHSHVYWYRQLPEEGLKFMVYLQKENIIDESGMPKERFSAEFPKEGPSILRIQQVVRGDSAAYFCASSPRIREGNTEAFFGQGTRLTVV.

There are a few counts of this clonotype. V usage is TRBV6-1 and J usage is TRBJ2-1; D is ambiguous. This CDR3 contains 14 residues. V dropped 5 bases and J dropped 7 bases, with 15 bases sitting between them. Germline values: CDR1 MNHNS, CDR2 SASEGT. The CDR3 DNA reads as TGTGCCAGCAGTCCCGCGTCCCTAGTGAATGAGCAGTTCTTC. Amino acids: CASSPASLVNEQFF.

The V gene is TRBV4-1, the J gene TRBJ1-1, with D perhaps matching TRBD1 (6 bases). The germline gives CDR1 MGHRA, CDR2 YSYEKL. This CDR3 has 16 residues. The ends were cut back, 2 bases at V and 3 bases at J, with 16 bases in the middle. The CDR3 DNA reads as TGCGCCAGCAGCCAACCCGGGTGGGGGCTGGACACTGAAGCTTTCTTT. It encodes CASSQPGWGLDTEAFF.

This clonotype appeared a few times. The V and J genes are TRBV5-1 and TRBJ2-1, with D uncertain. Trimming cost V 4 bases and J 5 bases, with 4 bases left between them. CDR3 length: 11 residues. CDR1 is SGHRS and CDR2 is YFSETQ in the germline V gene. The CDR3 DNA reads TGCGCCAGCAGCGACCACAATGAGCAGTTCTTC. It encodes CASSDHNEQFF.

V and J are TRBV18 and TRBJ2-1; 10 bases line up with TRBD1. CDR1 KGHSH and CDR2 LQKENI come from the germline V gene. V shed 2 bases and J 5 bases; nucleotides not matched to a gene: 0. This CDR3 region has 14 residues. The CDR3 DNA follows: TGTGCCAGCTCACCAGGGACAGGGGACAATGAGCAGTTCTTC. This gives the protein CASSPGTGDNEQFF. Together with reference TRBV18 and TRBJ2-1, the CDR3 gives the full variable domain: NAGVMQNPRHLVRRRGQEARLRCSPMKGHSHVYWYRQLPEEGLKFMVYLQKENIIDESGMPKERFSAEFPKEGPSILRIQQVVRGDSAAYFCASSPGTGDNEQFFGPGTRLTVL.

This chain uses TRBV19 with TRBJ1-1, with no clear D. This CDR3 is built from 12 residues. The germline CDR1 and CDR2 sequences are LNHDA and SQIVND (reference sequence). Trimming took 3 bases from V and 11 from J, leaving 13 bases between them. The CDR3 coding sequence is TGTGCCAGTAGTATCGGCTGGAAGGCGGCTTTCTTT. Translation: CASSIGWKAAFF.

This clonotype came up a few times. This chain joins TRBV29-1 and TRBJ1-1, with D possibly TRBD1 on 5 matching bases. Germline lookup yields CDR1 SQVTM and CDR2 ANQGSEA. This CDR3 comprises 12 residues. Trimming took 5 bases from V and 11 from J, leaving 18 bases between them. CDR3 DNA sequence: TGCAGCGTTCCCGGACACAGGCCGGGGGCTTTCTTT. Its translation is CSVPGHRPGAFF.

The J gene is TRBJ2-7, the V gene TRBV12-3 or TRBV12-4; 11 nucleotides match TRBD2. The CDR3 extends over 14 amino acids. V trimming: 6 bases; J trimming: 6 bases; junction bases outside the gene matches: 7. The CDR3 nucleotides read TGTGCCAGCAGCCTTAGCGGGAGGGCCTCCGAGCAGTACTTC. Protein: CASSLSGRASEQYF.

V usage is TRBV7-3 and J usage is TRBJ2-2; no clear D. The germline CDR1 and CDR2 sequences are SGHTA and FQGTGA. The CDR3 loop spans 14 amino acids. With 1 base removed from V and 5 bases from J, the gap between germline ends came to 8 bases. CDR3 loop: CASSLIVGTGELFF. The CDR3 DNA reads TGTGCCAGCAGCTTAATCGTAGGGACCGGGGAGCTGTTTTTT.

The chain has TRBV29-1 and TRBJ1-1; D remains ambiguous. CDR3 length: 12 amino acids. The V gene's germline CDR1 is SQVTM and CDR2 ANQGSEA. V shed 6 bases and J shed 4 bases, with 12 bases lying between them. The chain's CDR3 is CSVLAGSTEAFF. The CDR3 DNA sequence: TGCAGCGTCCTCGCGGGGTCCACTGAAGCTTTCTTT.